The 31 T cell receptor beta chains below come from one sample, sequenced in a study of shared clonotypes between healthy human individuals. TCRdb keeps only in-frame clones here, not all; method: immunoSEQ multiplex PCR. In the table there are over a million clones, around 74% of which are singletons. The sequencing input was memory CD4+ T cells sorted from blood. This sample's subset: CD45RA-negative fraction. Receptors were obtained from a man aged 18 to 35 in good health.

This clone was counted many times. V gene TRBV6-5 combines with J gene TRBJ2-7; TRBD1 is a possible D gene (6 bases). V dropped 7 bases and J dropped 4 bases, with 14 bases sitting between them. The CDR3 is made up of 13 amino acids. The germline gives CDR1 MNHEY, CDR2 SVGAGI. DNA of the CDR3: TGTGCCAGCACCCCGCCCACAGGGTACGAGCAGTACTTC. Protein sequence: CASTPPTGYEQYF.

This clone was recorded many times. The rearrangement links TRBV5-1 to TRBJ1-2, with 9 bases identical to TRBD1. CDR1 is SGHRS and CDR2 is YFSETQ in the germline V gene. The CDR3 is 15 residues long. The J segment lost 3 bases and the V segment lost 7 bases, leaving 10 bases of the junction unmatched. The CDR3 is CASSQPGQGYYGYTF. CDR3 bases: TGCGCCAGCTCCCAACCGGGACAGGGTTACTATGGCTACACCTTC.

This clone has a single count. The J gene is TRBJ2-1, the V gene TRBV6-5, with 7 bases identical to TRBD2. The germline V gene encodes CDR1 MNHEY and CDR2 SVGAGI. J lost 7 bases, V lost 5 bases, and 8 bases had no gene match. The length of the CDR3 is 14 residues. CDR3 residues: CASSTVGGGNEQFF. CDR3 bases: TGTGCCAGCAGTACGGTGGGGGGAGGGAATGAGCAGTTCTTC.

Remarks on this clone: In the same sample, other DNA sequences code for this CDR3. The rearrangement joins TRBV6-1 to TRBJ2-7; unclear D gene. The V and J ends lost 0 bases and 1 base respectively, with 4 bases between them. Germline CDR1 MNHNS, CDR2 SASEGT. CDR3 length: 13 residues. The chain's CDR3 is CASSEAASYEQYF. CDR3 DNA: TGTGCCAGCAGTGAAGCGGCTTCCTACGAGCAGTACTTC.

The V and J genes are TRBV19 and TRBJ2-5; weak D call: TRBD1 (6 bases). Germline assignment: CDR1 LNHDA and CDR2 SQIVND (reference sequence). The CDR3 runs 15 residues. Trimming removed 5 bases from V and 2 bases from J, with 15 bases in between. The CDR3, as DNA: TGTGCCAGTAGTGTCAACCGGGACACGCAAGAGACCCAGTACTTC. As protein: CASSVNRDTQETQYF.

The rearrangement uses TRBV4-3 and TRBJ1-2; no clear D gene. The CDR3 extends over 14 amino acids. V lost 0 bases and J lost 9, with 14 bases in between. Per the germline V gene, CDR1 is LGHNA and CDR2 is YSLEER. CDR3 amino acids: CASSQDSQIMRYTF. The CDR3 DNA follows: TGCGCCAGCAGCCAAGATTCTCAGATTATGCGCTACACCTTC.

This chain connects TRBV7-9 to TRBJ2-2, with D uncertain. The V end lost 4 bases, the J end lost 7 bases, and 4 bases lay between the germline ends. Germline V lookup: CDR1 SEHNR, CDR2 FQNEAQ (reference sequence). The CDR3 sequence is 11 residues long. CDR3 protein: CASSWVGELFF. For the CDR3, the DNA is TGTGCCAGCAGCTGGGTCGGGGAGCTGTTTTTT. Combining the CDR3 with reference TRBV7-9 and TRBJ2-2 gives the whole variable domain DTGVSQNPRHKITKRGQNVTFRCDPISEHNRLYWYRQTLGQGPEFLTYFQNEAQLEKSRLLSDRFSAERPKGSFSTLEIQRTEQGDSAMYLCASSWVGELFFGEGSRLTVL.

This clone was picked up one time. The chain has TRBV7-9 and TRBJ2-1, with TRBD2 identical over 8 bases. V lost 5 bases, J lost 6 bases, and 9 bases stayed unmatched. This CDR3 contains 15 residues. Germline-derived CDR1 and CDR2 are SEHNR and FQNEAQ (reference sequence). CDR3 sequence: CASSRVGSGVNEQFF. CDR3 sequence (DNA): TGTGCCAGCAGCCGGGTAGGTAGCGGGGTCAATGAGCAGTTCTTC.

The chain joins TRBV7-2 to TRBJ1-5; D possibly corresponds to TRBD1 (6 bases). V lost 5 bases to trimming and J lost 2 bases, with 10 bases between them. The CDR3 runs 14 residues. Per the germline V gene, CDR1 is SGHTA and CDR2 is FQGNSA. CDR3 DNA: TGTGCCAGCAGCCCCCACAGGGGCAATCAGCCCCAGCATTTT. Protein sequence: CASSPHRGNQPQHF.

The chain carries TRBV9 and TRBJ1-2; unclear D gene. The CDR3 sequence is 12 residues long. Per the germline V gene, CDR1 is SGDLS and CDR2 is YYNGEE. The V end lost 0 bases, the J end lost 3 bases, and 3 bases lay between the germline ends. CDR3 bases: TGTGCCAGCAGCGTAGGAGACTATGGCTACACCTTC. Protein sequence: CASSVGDYGYTF.

This clone was counted ten times or more. The chain links TRBV7-2 to TRBJ1-5, with D tentatively TRBD1 (6 bases). V was pared by 1 base and J by 1 base, with 14 bases between. This CDR3 contains 17 residues. The germline gives CDR1 SGHTA, CDR2 FQGNSA. The CDR3 is CASSLVSGRGSNQPQHF. As DNA, the CDR3 is TGTGCCAGCAGCTTAGTGAGCGGCAGGGGAAGCAATCAGCCCCAGCATTTT. Complete variable domain (other parts from reference TRBV7-2 and TRBJ1-5): GAGVSQSPSNKVTEKGKDVELRCDPISGHTALYWYRQSLGQGLEFLIYFQGNSAPDKSGLPSDRFSAERTGGSVSTLTIQRTQQEDSAVYLCASSLVSGRGSNQPQHFGDGTRLSIL.

The chain recombines TRBV10-1 with TRBJ2-1; TRBD1 is a possible D gene (6 bases). Germline V lookup: CDR1 WNHNN, CDR2 SYGVQD (reference sequence). The V gene lost 4 bases and the J gene lost 12 bases, with 22 bases spanning the gap. The CDR3 runs 15 residues. CDR3 coding DNA: TGCGCCAGCAGTGTTGGGGGACACCCTGGAATGGGGCAGTTCTTC. Amino acid sequence: CASSVGGHPGMGQFF.

Regarding this clone: Other nucleotide sequences from this sample produce the same CDR3. This rearrangement joins TRBV18 to TRBJ1-2, with TRBD1 as a possible D gene (6 bases). Germline CDR1 KGHSH, CDR2 LQKENI. The V gene lost 1 base and the J gene lost 7 bases, with 10 bases spanning the gap. This CDR3 is built from 13 residues. CDR3 loop: CASSPRQEGGYTF. CDR3 bases: TGTGCCAGCTCACCACGACAGGAAGGTGGCTACACCTTC.

The chain carries TRBV10-2 and TRBJ2-7; D is unresolved. The CDR3 runs 14 residues. Germline assignment: CDR1 WSHSY and CDR2 SAAADI. Trimming removed 3 bases from V and 2 bases from J, with 11 bases in between. For the CDR3, the DNA is TGCGCCAGCAGTGAAGGTTGGCGTACCTACGAGCAGTACTTC. Protein product: CASSEGWRTYEQYF.

Only a few counts were recorded for this clone. J is TRBJ2-5 and V is TRBV5-1; TRBD2 might be the D (5 bases). This CDR3 has 12 amino acids. Trimming took off 4 bases at V and 4 bases at J, with 8 bases between the two ends. CDR1 is SGHRS and CDR2 is YFSETQ in the germline V gene. The CDR3 reads CASSAEGETQYF. The CDR3 nucleotides are TGCGCCAGCAGCGCCGAGGGAGAGACCCAGTACTTC. The full variable domain, rest sourced from reference TRBV5-1 and TRBJ2-5, is KAGVTQTPRYLIKTRGQQVTLSCSPISGHRSVSWYQQTPGQGLQFLFEYFSETQRNKGNFPGRFSGRQFSNSRSEMNVSTLELGDSALYLCASSAEGETQYFGPGTRLLVL.

On this clone: This CDR3 is also generated by other DNA sequences in the sample. The chain recombines TRBV29-1 with TRBJ2-1; tentative D call: TRBD2 (5 bases). This CDR3 region has 12 residues. The germline V gene encodes CDR1 SQVTM and CDR2 ANQGSEA. DNA of the CDR3: TGCATCGGTGGGAGCTCCTACAATGAGCAGTTCTTC. Its protein product is CIGGSSYNEQFF.

The J gene is TRBJ2-3, the V gene TRBV2; 10 bases are shared with TRBD2. V gave up 5 bases and J gave up 0 bases; unmatched junction bases: 17. The CDR3 spans 20 residues. The germline V gene has CDR1 SNHLY and CDR2 FYNNEI. DNA for the CDR3: TGTGCCAGCAGTTTAACTAGCGGGGACACCCGGCCTACTAGCACAGATACGCAGTATTTT. Its translation: CASSLTSGDTRPTSTDTQYF.

The CDR3 region has the DNA TGTGCCAGCTCAGCCGAATCCACTAACTATGGCTACACCTTC. It translates to CASSAESTNYGYTF. This rearrangement joins TRBV18 to TRBJ1-2; no firm D call. Germline CDR1 and CDR2: KGHSH and LQKENI. V was cut by 5 bases and J by 0 bases, with 10 bases left in between. CDR3 size: 14 residues.

There are a few counts of this clone. V is TRBV5-8 and J is TRBJ2-3, with D unresolved. Per the germline V gene, CDR1 is SGHTS and CDR2 is YDEGEE. The V gene lost 4 bases and the J gene lost 3 bases, with 18 bases spanning the gap. There are 16 residues in the CDR3. The CDR3 DNA reads TGTGCCAGCAGCCCAGTGCCTTCCAGAGGAACAGATACGCAGTATTTT. Its protein is CASSPVPSRGTDTQYF.

This chain connects TRBV5-1 to TRBJ2-5; 8 bases agree with TRBD2. The CDR3 extends over 15 amino acids. From germline, CDR1 is SGHRS and CDR2 YFSETQ. The junction had 10 bases not matched to a gene; V was cut back by 4 bases and J by 5 bases. CDR3 nucleotide sequence: TGCGCCAGCAGCAAGGACGGGGGGGCCGGGGAGACCCAGTACTTC. Protein: CASSKDGGAGETQYF.

The rearrangement links TRBV6-6 to TRBJ2-2, with 8 bases aligning to TRBD2. Germline CDR1 and CDR2: MNHNY and SVGAGI (reference sequence). The ends lost 5 bases at V and 4 bases at J; junction bases unmatched: 6. The CDR3 runs to 15 residues. CDR3: CASSEASGFTGELFF. CDR3 sequence (DNA): TGTGCCAGCAGTGAGGCTAGCGGGTTCACCGGGGAGCTGTTTTTT.

This clone is a singleton in its sample. The V gene is TRBV29-1, the J gene TRBJ2-1; 10 bases match TRBD1. Germline V gene lookup returns CDR1 SQVTM and CDR2 ANQGSEA. There are 14 residues in the CDR3. The J segment lost 3 bases and the V segment lost 6 bases, leaving 5 bases of the junction unmatched. This CDR3 reads CSVPGQGGYNEQFF. The CDR3 coding sequence is TGCAGCGTCCCCGGACAGGGGGGCTACAATGAGCAGTTCTTC.

This clone showed up just once. The chain is built from TRBV6-1 and TRBJ2-2; D unclear. Germline V gene data show CDR1 as MNHNS and CDR2 as SASEGT. The CDR3 length is 13 residues. V lost 1 base and J 8 bases, leaving 8 bases between the germline ends. CDR3 loop: CASSEERGGELFF. For the CDR3, the DNA is TGTGCCAGCAGTGAAGAGAGAGGTGGGGAGCTGTTTTTT.

This clone was detected only a few times. The J gene is TRBJ1-1, the V gene TRBV18; D perhaps matches TRBD1 (5 bases). Germline lookup yields CDR1 KGHSH and CDR2 LQKENI. Trimming stripped 3 bases from V and 5 bases from J, with 13 bases between. The CDR3 length is 14 residues. This chain's CDR3 is CASSPAGGWTEAFF. The DNA of the CDR3 is TGTGCCAGCTCACCCGCCGGGGGATGGACTGAAGCTTTCTTT.

The CDR3 DNA reads TGTGCCAGCGCGGGGCCGCAGTTAGAGACCCAGTACTTC. It codes for CASAGPQLETQYF. The chain couples TRBV28 to TRBJ2-5; weak D call: TRBD2 (6 bases). Germline assignment: CDR1 MDHEN and CDR2 SYDVKM. With 8 bases removed from V and 4 bases from J, the gap between germline ends came to 14 bases. The CDR3 is 13 residues long.

The chain carries TRBV30 and TRBJ2-7; D remains unclear. CDR1 GTSNPN and CDR2 SVGIG come from the germline V gene (reference sequence). The CDR3 contains 14 residues. Trimming took 0 bases from V and 0 from J, leaving 9 bases between them. CDR3 in amino acids: CAWSVSPLSYEQYF. The CDR3 DNA sequence: TGTGCCTGGAGTGTGTCCCCCCTCTCCTACGAGCAGTACTTC.

This clone was detected once. The sample has other DNA sequences that encode this CDR3 too. The chain recombines TRBV18 with TRBJ2-7; D possibly corresponds to TRBD1 (6 bases). The germline V and J ends were trimmed by 3 bases and 3 bases, with 12 bases remaining between them. CDR1 and CDR2 (germline): KGHSH, LQKENI. This CDR3 contains 14 residues. The CDR3 bases are TGTGCCAGCTCACCCCAGGGGCAGGGCTACGAGCAGTACTTC. Its protein product is CASSPQGQGYEQYF.

The V call is TRBV7-9, the J call TRBJ2-5; the D call may be TRBD1 or TRBD2 (5 bases each). V was pared by 5 bases and J by 5 bases, with 12 bases between. The V gene's germline CDR1 is SEHNR and CDR2 FQNEAQ (reference sequence). The CDR3 covers 13 residues. CDR3 loop: CASSLGPGETQYF. CDR3 in DNA: TGTGCCAGCAGCCTGGGACCGGGGGAGACCCAGTACTTC. The variable domain in full, with the rest retrieved from reference TRBV7-9 and TRBJ2-5, is DTGVSQNPRHKITKRGQNVTFRCDPISEHNRLYWYRQTLGQGPEFLTYFQNEAQLEKSRLLSDRFSAERPKGSFSTLEIQRTEQGDSAMYLCASSLGPGETQYFGPGTRLLVL.

The chain links TRBV19 to TRBJ2-2; 9 positions match TRBD1. V lost 3 bases to trimming and J lost 7 bases; unmatched junction nucleotides: 12. The germline V gene has CDR1 LNHDA and CDR2 SQIVND (reference sequence). The CDR3 spans 17 residues. CDR3 nucleotides: TGTGCCAGTAGTATTTTAAACCCGGGACAGGGCGGCGGGGAGCTGTTTTTT. Protein: CASSILNPGQGGGELFF.

This clone appeared many times. Other DNA sequences within the sample encode an identical CDR3. The J gene is TRBJ2-5, the V gene TRBV11-2, with 12 positions matching TRBD2. CDR3 length: 15 amino acids. Germline V lookup: CDR1 SGHAT, CDR2 FQNNGV. The V gene end was trimmed by 2 bases and the J gene end by 5 bases; junction bases not matched to a gene: 3. CDR3 nucleotide sequence: TGTGCCAGCAGCTTATCTAGCGGGGGGGCGGAGACCCAGTACTTC. Its protein is CASSLSSGGAETQYF.

In this sample, this clone turned up a few times. CDR3 nucleotide sequence: TGTGCCAGCAGCTTCGACGGGAGGAACGAGCAGTACTTC. Translating gives CASSFDGRNEQYF. The gene calls are TRBV11-2 and TRBJ2-7; TRBD2 agrees at 7 bases. The CDR3 runs 13 residues. V lost 3 bases and J lost 5; bases outside the gene matches: 4. The germline CDR1 and CDR2 sequences are SGHAT and FQNNGV.